This T cell receptor (beta chain) was sequenced in a study of molecular identifiers for immune sequencing clone quantification. This clonotype was observed at least ten times. Germline CDR1 MDHEN, CDR2 SYDVKM. The CDR3 has 18 residues. Germline trimming cut 3 bases from V and 9 bases from J; bases unmatched to any gene: 15. TCRdb fed the PCR reads into MiXCR, producing one record per CDR3 protein. The sample carries hundreds of thousands of distinct CDR3 sequences, 25% recorded once. This sequence joins TRBV28 and TRBJ2-1; 12 nucleotides align to TRBD2. The sequencing input was naive CD8+ T cells from blood, with Jurkat cell RNA spiked in. Subset specified: FACS-sorted CD8+CD4-CCR7+CD45RA+ naive T cells. This sequence originates from a human donor in good health. Some libraries in this study had Jurkat cell RNA spiked in. CDR3 in amino acids: CASSFPTSGRTSKGEQFF. The DNA for the CDR3 is TGTGCCAGCAGTTTCCCTACTAGCGGGAGGACCTCTAAGGGTGAGCAGTTCTTC. The full variable domain, completed using reference TRBV28 and TRBJ2-1, is DVKVTQSSRYLVKRTGEKVFLECVQDMDHENMFWYRQDPGLGLRLIYFSYDVKMKEKGDIPEGYSVSREKKERFSLILESASTNQTSMYLCASSFPTSGRTSKGEQFFGPGTRLTVL.